Each of the 20 T cell receptor beta chains below was sequenced from the same sample in a study of blood T cell repertoires in COVID-19. The data were produced by immunoSEQ multiplex PCR, yet TCRdb's version contains in-frame clones alone and is incomplete. This sample carries approximately 360,000 clones, roughly 90% of them seen once, and the ten largest clones take more than 0.9%. Sequenced material: PBMCs or T cells enriched from blood (not recorded which). These receptors were taken from a woman between 25 and 40 years old with acute COVID-19.

The V gene is TRBV6-5, the J gene TRBJ2-7; 7 bases line up with TRBD1. Trimming took 2 bases from V and 4 from J; bases not matched to a gene: 5. Germline values: CDR1 MNHEY, CDR2 SVGAGI. This CDR3 is 14 amino acids long. The CDR3 region is CASSYNRGPYEQYF. CDR3 DNA: TGTGCCAGCAGTTACAACAGGGGACCGTACGAGCAGTACTTC.

This clone was seen just once. The chain links TRBV5-1 to TRBJ1-1, with D possibly matching TRBD1 (5 bases). This CDR3 region has 16 residues. CDR1 SGHRS and CDR2 YFSETQ come from the germline V gene. Trimming shortened V by 2 bases and J by 0 bases, and 14 bases separated the two germline ends. The CDR3 spells CASSFASLGVNTEAFF. The CDR3 region has the DNA TGCGCCAGCAGCTTTGCCAGCCTAGGGGTGAACACTGAAGCTTTCTTT.

The rearrangement joins TRBV14 to TRBJ1-6, with 8 bases lining up with TRBD1. This CDR3 spans 16 amino acids. The germline V gene has CDR1 SGHDN and CDR2 FVKESK. J was trimmed by 10 bases and V by 4 bases; bases with no gene match: 12. CDR3 sequence: CASSLQLDRGRSPLHF. The CDR3 DNA reads as TGTGCCAGCAGCCTACAACTTGACAGGGGCCGATCACCCCTCCACTTT.

J is TRBJ1-2 and V is TRBV10-3; TRBD1 aligns across 7 bases. Unmatched junction bases numbered 8, after V lost 0 bases and J lost 4 bases. Germline V gene data show CDR1 as ENHRY and CDR2 as SYGVKD. This CDR3 has 16 amino acids. This chain's CDR3 is CAISESSQGLVYGYTF. In nucleotides, the CDR3 is TGTGCCATCAGTGAGTCTTCACAGGGGTTGGTCTATGGCTACACCTTC.

The chain is built from TRBV7-3 and TRBJ2-1; TRBD2 matches at 12 bases. J lost 5 bases, V lost 4 bases, and 6 bases had no gene match. The CDR3 spans 16 residues. Germline CDR1 is SGHTA and CDR2 is FQGTGA. Here the CDR3 reads CASSYSSGGADNEQFF. The CDR3 region has the DNA TGTGCCAGCAGCTACTCTAGCGGGGGGGCAGACAATGAGCAGTTCTTC. The variable domain in full, with the rest retrieved from reference TRBV7-3 and TRBJ2-1, is GAGVSQTPSNKVTEKGKYVELRCDPISGHTALYWYRQSLGQGPEFLIYFQGTGAADDSGLPNDRFFAVRPEGSVSTLKIQRTERGDSAVYLCASSYSSGGADNEQFFGPGTRLTVL.

J is TRBJ2-1 and V is TRBV10-3; D may be TRBD2 (6 bases). Germline V lookup: CDR1 ENHRY, CDR2 SYGVKD. V was cut by 0 bases and J by 15 bases, with 18 bases left in between. The CDR3 is made up of 14 amino acids. The CDR3 DNA follows: TGTGCCATCAGTGAGTCAATTGGGGAGGAAAGTACGTTCTTC. This codes for CAISESIGEESTFF.

In regard to this clone: Other DNA sequences in the sample encode the same CDR3. J is TRBJ1-5 and V is TRBV30, with D possibly matching TRBD1 (6 bases). With 5 bases removed from V and 4 bases from J, the gap between germline ends came to 12 bases. Germline V gives CDR1 GTSNPN, CDR2 SVGIG (reference sequence). The CDR3 loop spans 13 amino acids. The CDR3 loop is CAWSTGSNQPQHF. The CDR3 nucleotides read TGTGCCTGGTCCACAGGGAGTAATCAGCCCCAGCATTTT.

The chain carries TRBV13 and TRBJ1-2, with TRBD1 as a possible D gene (5 bases). Trimming pared 2 bases from V and 6 bases from J, leaving 22 bases between. The CDR3 extends over 17 amino acids. Germline lookup yields CDR1 PRHDT and CDR2 FYEKMQ (reference sequence). In nucleotides, the CDR3 is TGTGCCAGCAGCTTATTGGCGGGTTACGGGGGGGATCATGGCTACACCTTC. It specifies CASSLLAGYGGDHGYTF.

The chain joins TRBV19 to TRBJ1-2; D not resolved. CDR3 length: 12 amino acids. V lost 2 bases to trimming and J lost 4 bases, with 5 bases between them. CDR1 and CDR2 from the germline V gene are LNHDA and SQIVND (reference sequence). The CDR3 bases are TGTGCCAGTAGTATAACGGTCTATGGCTACACCTTC. It translates to CASSITVYGYTF.

The rearrangement links TRBV10-3 to TRBJ2-1; D unclear. Germline V gene data show CDR1 as ENHRY and CDR2 as SYGVKD. Trimming shortened V by 6 bases and J by 6 bases, and 15 bases separated the two germline ends. This CDR3 has 14 residues. In DNA form, the CDR3 reads TGTGCCATCAGCCCGGCTGGGCGCGTCAATGAGCAGTTCTTC. Its protein is CAISPAGRVNEQFF.

The rearrangement joins TRBV7-9 to TRBJ1-5; tentative D call: TRBD1 (5 bases). The CDR3 loop spans 13 amino acids. Germline V gene data show CDR1 as SEHNR and CDR2 as FQNEAQ (reference sequence). Trimming took 5 bases from V and 9 from J, leaving 14 bases between them. CDR3 sequence (DNA): TGTGCCAGCAGCCCGGGGGTCGAGTCGCCCCAGCATTTT. Translated, it gives CASSPGVESPQHF.

The chain has TRBV5-1 and TRBJ2-2; the D gene is possibly TRBD1 (6 bases). The CDR3 is 12 residues long. Germline V gene lookup returns CDR1 SGHRS and CDR2 YFSETQ. V lost 4 bases and J lost 9, with 10 bases in between. The CDR3 spells CASSPRDRELFF. CDR3 coding DNA: TGCGCCAGCAGCCCCCGGGACAGGGAGCTGTTTTTT.

The V and J genes are TRBV2 and TRBJ2-1, with D maybe TRBD1 (5 bases). Germline CDR1 SNHLY, CDR2 FYNNEI. V was shortened by 8 bases and J by 1 base, with 9 bases between the two germline ends. The CDR3 has 13 residues. CDR3 sequence: CASQGVSYNEQFF. Here the CDR3 DNA reads TGTGCCAGCCAGGGCGTTTCCTACAATGAGCAGTTCTTC.

The rearrangement joins TRBV24-1 to TRBJ1-5, with 8 bases that match TRBD1. This CDR3 has 15 amino acids. CDR1 KGHDR and CDR2 SFDVKD come from the germline V gene. Unmatched junction bases numbered 10, after V lost 10 bases and J lost 3 bases. The CDR3 reads CATPQSGGLNQPQHF. CDR3 nucleotides: TGTGCCACTCCTCAGTCAGGGGGCCTCAATCAGCCCCAGCATTTT.

The chain combines TRBV6-5 with TRBJ1-5; 7 bases agree with TRBD1. CDR3 length: 15 amino acids. Germline CDR1 and CDR2: MNHEY and SVGAGI. V was clipped by 6 bases and J by 4 bases; unmatched bases: 9. The CDR3 sequence is CASSFLGTANQPQHF. CDR3 in DNA: TGTGCCAGCAGCTTCCTAGGGACAGCGAATCAGCCCCAGCATTTT.

This chain links TRBV24-1 with TRBJ2-2; TRBD2 matches at 7 bases. V gave up 8 bases and J gave up 2 bases; unmatched junction bases: 16. This CDR3 spans 18 amino acids. Per the germline V gene, CDR1 is KGHDR and CDR2 is SFDVKD. The CDR3 bases are TGTGCCACCACCCTTATAAGTGGTGCTAGCGGCAACACCGGGGAGCTGTTTTTT. This translates into CATTLISGASGNTGELFF.

This clone has only a few counts. The chain links TRBV5-1 to TRBJ1-2; D possibly corresponds to TRBD1 (5 bases). Trimming removed 4 bases from V and 7 bases from J, with 14 bases in between. The CDR3 covers 13 residues. CDR1 is SGHRS and CDR2 is YFSETQ in the germline V gene. Written as DNA, the CDR3 is TGCGCCAGCAGCCCGGGGGGTTTGCCTGGCTACACCTTC. Encoded protein: CASSPGGLPGYTF.

This clone appeared a single time. The chain carries TRBV5-4 and TRBJ2-3; 7 bases are shared with TRBD1. The J segment lost 2 bases and the V segment lost 1 base, leaving 7 bases of the junction unmatched. Germline values: CDR1 SGHNT, CDR2 YYREEE (reference sequence). The CDR3 is 16 amino acids. The CDR3 sequence is CASSLWLGQITDTQYF. The CDR3 nucleotides are TGTGCCAGCAGCTTGTGGTTGGGACAGATCACAGATACGCAGTATTTT.

This clone was recorded only once. The CDR3 here is CASSYGDRGQLDEQFF. In DNA, the CDR3 is TGTGCCAGCAGTTACGGTGACAGGGGCCAACTAGATGAGCAGTTCTTC. V usage is TRBV6-5 and J usage is TRBJ2-1; 8 bases agree with TRBD1. V dropped 2 bases and J dropped 8; count of bases not matched to a gene: 11. From germline, CDR1 is MNHEY and CDR2 SVGAGI. The CDR3 extends over 16 amino acids.

J is TRBJ2-7 and V is TRBV7-2; 8 nucleotides agree with TRBD1. The V gene's germline CDR1 is SGHTA and CDR2 FQGNSA. CDR3 length equals 14 residues. After removal of 3 bases from V and 5 bases from J, the junction contained 6 bases not matched to a gene. CDR3 sequence: CASSLDRAVDEQYF. The CDR3 nucleotides read TGTGCCAGCAGCTTGGACAGGGCGGTCGACGAGCAGTACTTC. The entire variable domain, with the rest obtained from reference TRBV7-2 and TRBJ2-7, is as follows: GAGVSQSPSNKVTEKGKDVELRCDPISGHTALYWYRQSLGQGLEFLIYFQGNSAPDKSGLPSDRFSAERTGGSVSTLTIQRTQQEDSAVYLCASSLDRAVDEQYFGPGTRLTVT.